One sample yielded the 10 T cell receptor beta chains listed below, sequenced in a study of blood T cells in healthy people across ages. Next came a second PCR, run for about 6 to 11 cycles, which used a sample-barcoded 5' primer along with a J-beta primer mix. Each CDR3 protein gets one entry after TCRdb re-called the 5' RACE reads with MiXCR. The sample lists some 1,000,000 distinct CDR3 sequences, approximately 26% occurring once. These records were also assigned to another study, of T cells of mothers and their children.

The specimen sequenced was blood. These receptors were obtained from a girl aged 2 to 9 in good health.

This clonotype was counted a few times. The chain uses TRBV5-1 and TRBJ1-6; no firm D call. The germline V and J ends were trimmed by 7 bases and 7 bases, with 9 bases remaining between them. The germline V gene has CDR1 SGHRS and CDR2 YFSETQ. The CDR3 is made up of 12 amino acids. The CDR3 is CASGFENSPLHF. CDR3 DNA: TGCGCCAGCGGTTTCGAGAATTCACCCCTCCACTTT.

The chain links TRBV6-5 to TRBJ1-2; TRBD1 matches at 9 bases. CDR1 MNHEY and CDR2 SVGAGI come from the germline V gene. The CDR3 runs to 16 residues. V gave up 7 bases and J gave up 2 bases; unmatched junction bases: 11. In DNA, the CDR3 is TGTGCCAGCAATCGAATCGGACAGGGGCCCAACTATGGCTACACCTTC. Its translation: CASNRIGQGPNYGYTF.

This clonotype appeared a few times. This chain links TRBV13 with TRBJ2-5; D perhaps matches TRBD1 (6 bases). The J call is in doubt because the DNA end fits TRBJ2-1 better. Germline CDR1 PRHDT, CDR2 FYEKMQ (reference sequence). The CDR3 is 14 residues long. The CDR3: CASSFRDNIEGQFF. CDR3 sequence (DNA): TGTGCCAGCAGCTTCCGGGACAACATAGAGGGGCAGTTCTTC.

CDR3 loop: CSVDPEAGGPQETQYF. DNA for the CDR3: TGCAGCGTTGATCCGGAGGCGGGGGGACCCCAAGAGACCCAGTACTTC. This sequence joins TRBV29-1 and TRBJ2-5; TRBD2 agrees at 8 bases. Germline V gene sequence: CDR1 SQVTM, CDR2 ANQGSEA. The V gene end was trimmed by 3 bases and the J gene end by 1 base; junction bases not matched to a gene: 10. This CDR3 contains 16 residues.

This clonotype was seen only a few times. The genes are TRBV7-3 and TRBJ2-2; the D is unclear. V lost 4 bases and J lost 6, with 9 bases in between. The CDR3 sequence is 13 residues long. The germline gives CDR1 SGHTA, CDR2 FQGTGA. CDR3 nucleotides: TGTGCCAGCAGCTCGAGTAACGCCGGGGAGCTGTTTTTT. This encodes CASSSSNAGELFF. The variable domain in full, with the rest retrieved from reference TRBV7-3 and TRBJ2-2, is GAGVSQTPSNKVTEKGKYVELRCDPISGHTALYWYRQSLGQGPEFLIYFQGTGAADDSGLPNDRFFAVRPEGSVSTLKIQRTERGDSAVYLCASSSSNAGELFFGEGSRLTVL.

The V gene is TRBV18, the J gene TRBJ1-3, with unresolved D. The CDR3 has 14 residues. CDR1 is KGHSH and CDR2 is LQKENI in the germline V gene. Trimming took 5 bases from V and 0 from J, leaving 8 bases between them. The DNA for the CDR3 is TGTGCCAGCTCATCTCAATACTCTGGAAACACCATATATTTT. Protein product: CASSSQYSGNTIYF.

V is TRBV7-2 and J is TRBJ2-5; possibly TRBD2 for D (5 bases). V lost 2 bases, J lost 2 bases, and 12 bases lay in between. This CDR3 contains 15 residues. Germline V gene sequence: CDR1 SGHTA, CDR2 FQGNSA. In DNA form, the CDR3 reads TGTGCCAGCAGCTTATCATCAGAGCGGCAAGAGACCCAGTACTTC. As protein: CASSLSSERQETQYF.

This clonotype was seen only a few times. V and J are TRBV25-1 and TRBJ2-7, with no clear D. CDR1 and CDR2 from the germline V gene are MGHDK and SYGVNS. This CDR3 has 14 residues. The V and J ends lost 5 bases and 2 bases respectively, with 13 bases between them. CDR3 in DNA: TGTGCCAGCAGTCTTTACGAGAACCCCTACGAGCAGTACTTC. This translates into CASSLYENPYEQYF.

This chain connects TRBV28 to TRBJ2-7; D is possibly TRBD2 (5 bases). V dropped 6 bases and J dropped 3 bases, with 18 bases sitting between them. The germline V gene has CDR1 MDHEN and CDR2 SYDVKM. CDR3 length: 15 amino acids. In DNA form, the CDR3 reads TGTGCCAGCAGCGCATTCGCGGGCAATTTCTACGAGCAGTACTTC. Protein: CASSAFAGNFYEQYF.

The gene calls are TRBV7-9 and TRBJ2-7, with 7 nucleotides matching TRBD2. The CDR3 sequence is 15 residues long. The trim removed 1 base at V and 2 bases at J, leaving 5 bases unmatched. The germline gives CDR1 SEHNR, CDR2 FQNEAQ (reference sequence). The CDR3 bases are TGTGCCAGCAGCTTAGTGCAGGGAGGGCCCTACGAGCAGTACTTC. It yields the protein CASSLVQGGPYEQYF.